This T cell receptor beta chain was identified in a study of CD8 T cells in Susac syndrome. Looking at the study overall: When their blood was taken, the Susac syndrome patients had either not yet had any therapy, were taking corticosteroids, or were taking intravenous immunoglobulin alone.

The T cells that were sequenced for TCR beta were CD8+ and CD4+ cells from blood. Patients with Susac syndrome met the recently defined diagnostic criteria for definite or probable disease. Germline CDR1 and CDR2: MGHRA and YSYEKL. With 4 bases removed from V and 8 bases from J, the gap between germline ends came to 17 bases. This CDR3 is 15 amino acids long. RNA totalling roughly 0.45 to 1 ug underwent reverse transcription with random hexamers. TCRdb re-analysed the immunoSEQ multiplex PCR reads in MiXCR, keeping a single row per CDR3 protein. The table shows 120,000 to 150,000 distinct CDR3 sequences, with approximately 96% occurring only once.

The receptor's source is a human donor with Susac syndrome. V gene TRBV4-1 combines with J gene TRBJ1-4; no firm D call. Specimen: CD4+ T cells from PBMCs. As DNA, the CDR3 is TGCGCCAGCAGCCCCGTATTGGGAAGGACCGAAAAACTGTTTTTT. The encoded protein is CASSPVLGRTEKLFF.